The 16 T cell receptor beta chains below all came from one sample that was sequenced in a study of cytomegalovirus exposure and HLA in healthy donors. 13 Jbeta primers and 60 Vbeta primers were used for the PCR. The repertoire was sequenced with immunoSEQ multiplex PCR; TCRdb's copy has only in-frame clones and lacks some. The sample includes some 110,000 clones, approximately 86% of them seen just once. The sample taken for sequencing was PBMCs. The receptors derive from a man younger than 30 in good health and CMV-seronegative.

The chain employs TRBV27 and TRBJ1-4; 7 bases line up with TRBD1. This CDR3 has 15 amino acids. From germline, CDR1 is MNHEY and CDR2 SMNVEV (reference sequence). With V trimmed by 4 bases and J by 6 bases, 8 bases remained unmatched. The CDR3 region is CASSSPWDSDEKLFF. The CDR3 DNA reads TGTGCCAGCAGTTCTCCTTGGGACAGTGATGAAAAACTGTTTTTT.

The rearrangement joins TRBV4-3 to TRBJ2-7; 8 positions agree with TRBD2. Germline lookup yields CDR1 LGHNA and CDR2 YSLEER. The CDR3 runs to 15 residues. The trim removed 3 bases at V and 3 bases at J, leaving 7 bases unmatched. In DNA, the CDR3 is TGCGCCAGCAGCCAGGGACTAGGTGGGTTCTACGAGCAGTACTTC. Amino acid sequence: CASSQGLGGFYEQYF.

The J gene is TRBJ2-7, the V gene TRBV7-2; 8 nucleotides match TRBD1. This CDR3 is 13 amino acids long. J was trimmed by 3 bases and V by 8 bases; bases with no gene match: 6. Germline V CDR1 and CDR2: SGHTA, FQGNSA. This CDR3 is CASSRDRIYEQYF. The CDR3 DNA sequence: TGTGCCAGCTCCCGGGACAGGATCTACGAGCAGTACTTC.

This clone showed up just a few times. For the CDR3, the DNA is TGTGCCAGCAGCGGACAGCCCGATAGCAATCAGCCCCAGCATTTT. Translation gives CASSGQPDSNQPQHF. The genes are TRBV9 and TRBJ1-5; possibly TRBD1 for D (5 bases). This CDR3 region has 15 residues. Looked up from germline, CDR1 is SGDLS and CDR2 is YYNGEE. V dropped 3 bases and J dropped 0 bases, with 10 bases sitting between them.

This clone appeared a single time. The chain uses TRBV10-3 and TRBJ2-7, with 9 bases lining up with TRBD2. The CDR3 length is 15 residues. Looked up from germline, CDR1 is ENHRY and CDR2 is SYGVKD. The junction had 10 bases not matched to a gene; V was cut back by 6 bases and J by 4 bases. As DNA, the CDR3 is TGTGCCATCAGCTCCGACGGACTAGCGAATTACGAGCAGTACTTC. Translated: CAISSDGLANYEQYF.

The chain employs TRBV19 and TRBJ2-7; 7 bases map to TRBD1. Germline V gene data show CDR1 as LNHDA and CDR2 as SQIVND (reference sequence). The V and J ends lost 9 bases and 0 bases, in that order; junction bases with no gene match: 2. The CDR3 consists of 12 residues. CDR3 residues: CASQGDSYEQYF. In nucleotides, the CDR3 is TGTGCCAGCCAGGGGGACTCCTACGAGCAGTACTTC.

The rearrangement uses TRBV28 and TRBJ2-7; 7 bases match TRBD1. The CDR3 is 14 amino acids. V shed 5 bases, J shed 6 bases, and the junction held 10 bases outside the gene matches. Germline values: CDR1 MDHEN, CDR2 SYDVKM. The CDR3 loop is CASSLTKGGFEQYF. As DNA, the CDR3 is TGTGCCAGCAGTCTCACAAAAGGGGGCTTCGAGCAGTACTTC.

This sequence joins TRBV5-6 and TRBJ2-7, with D maybe TRBD2 (5 bases). CDR3 length: 10 amino acids. The germline gives CDR1 SGHDT, CDR2 YYEEEE. The germline V and J ends were trimmed by 7 bases and 6 bases, with 8 bases remaining between them. CDR3 loop: CASAGPEQYF. The CDR3 nucleotides are TGTGCCAGCGCGGGCCCCGAGCAGTACTTC.

The CDR3: CASNPGLATSYEQYF. CDR3 DNA: TGCGCCAGCAACCCGGGACTAGCGACCTCCTACGAGCAGTACTTC. This chain uses TRBV10-2 with TRBJ2-7; 10 nucleotides line up with TRBD2. Germline loops: CDR1 WSHSY, CDR2 SAAADI. CDR3 length: 15 residues. Trimming removed 7 bases from V and 0 bases from J; junction bases left unmatched: 6.

This clone turned up a few times. The chain carries TRBV6-1 and TRBJ2-7; 12 bases are a match to TRBD2. The V segment lost 6 bases and the J segment 1 base; nucleotides outside the gene matches: 4. The CDR3 spans 15 residues. Germline V CDR1 and CDR2: MNHNS, SASEGT. CDR3 sequence: CASRYLAGGSYEQYF. The CDR3 DNA is TGTGCCAGCAGATACCTAGCGGGAGGGTCCTACGAGCAGTACTTC.

The chain carries TRBV27 and TRBJ2-3, with 13 bases that match TRBD2. The CDR3 length is 19 residues. Trimming cost V 5 bases and J 1 base; bases outside gene matches: 12. Germline V gene lookup returns CDR1 MNHEY and CDR2 SMNVEV (reference sequence). The CDR3 sequence is CASSQRRTSGRQGTDTQYF. CDR3 nucleotide sequence: TGTGCCAGCAGTCAAAGAAGGACTAGCGGGAGACAGGGCACAGATACGCAGTATTTT.

The CDR3 coding sequence is TGTGCCAGCAGCTCCGGACTAGCGGGATGGGGCGAGCAGTTCTTC. The encoded protein is CASSSGLAGWGEQFF. V is TRBV5-6 and J is TRBJ2-1; TRBD2 matches at 12 bases. V gave up 3 bases and J gave up 10 bases; unmatched junction bases: 8. CDR3 length: 15 residues. Germline CDR1 SGHDT, CDR2 YYEEEE. Supplemented by reference TRBV5-6 and TRBJ2-1, the full variable domain reads DAGVTQSPTHLIKTRGQQVTLRCSPKSGHDTVSWYQQALGQGPQFIFQYYEEEERQRGNFPDRFSGHQFPNYSSELNVNALLLGDSALYLCASSSGLAGWGEQFFGPGTRLTVL.

V gene TRBV6-5 combines with J gene TRBJ2-4; 9 bases align to TRBD2. Germline V gene data show CDR1 as MNHEY and CDR2 as SVGAGI. The ends lost 4 bases at V and 6 bases at J; junction bases unmatched: 10. This CDR3 spans 16 amino acids. This CDR3 is CASSSPLAGEGNIQYF. DNA of the CDR3: TGTGCCAGCAGTTCCCCCTTAGCGGGAGAGGGAAACATTCAGTACTTC.

This chain links TRBV9 with TRBJ2-1; 8 bases are shared with TRBD2. The CDR3 is 19 residues long. Germline CDR1 reads SGDLS; CDR2 reads YYNGEE. V dropped 4 bases and J dropped 0; count of bases not matched to a gene: 15. The CDR3, as DNA: TGTGCCAGCAGCCTTCGGGGAGAGCTCGCGGGAGGCTCCTACAATGAGCAGTTCTTC. Protein sequence: CASSLRGELAGGSYNEQFF. Full variable domain (rest looked up from reference TRBV9 and TRBJ2-1): DSGVTQTPKHLITATGQRVTLRCSPRSGDLSVYWYQQSLDQGLQFLIQYYNGEERAKGNILERFSAQQFPDLHSELNLSSLELGDSALYFCASSLRGELAGGSYNEQFFGPGTRLTVL.

This chain links TRBV5-6 with TRBJ2-2, with 10 bases identical to TRBD2. Per germline, CDR1 SGHDT and CDR2 YYEEEE. The trim removed 2 bases at V and 7 bases at J, leaving 11 bases unmatched. The CDR3 extends over 17 amino acids. CDR3 DNA sequence: TGTGCCAGCAGCTTTTTTAAGAGGACTAGCGGAAACGGGGAGCTGTTTTTT. Translating gives CASSFFKRTSGNGELFF.

The CDR3 DNA is TGCGCCAGCAGCTTGTTGCGGAAGTCCTACAATGAGCAGTTCTTC. This codes for CASSLLRKSYNEQFF. The chain has TRBV5-1 and TRBJ2-1, with D uncertain. The V and J ends lost 1 base and 1 base respectively, with 9 bases between them. In germline, CDR1 is SGHRS, CDR2 YFSETQ. The CDR3 has 15 residues.